The subject of this entry is one T cell receptor beta chain. The CDR3 contains 16 residues. Germline values: CDR1 MNHEY, CDR2 SMNVEV (reference sequence). The J segment lost 5 bases and the V segment lost 4 bases, leaving 11 bases of the junction unmatched. The sample originates from a study of blood T cell repertoires in COVID-19. As processed by the authors: Using reference gene primer amplification, nucleated cell counts were estimated. Generated by immunoSEQ multiplex PCR, the TCRdb table keeps only in-frame clones and is missing some. That table is the source of V, J and clone size, and D and trimming were worked out from the DNA. Among about 360,000 clones listed, around 87% were seen once.

The J gene is TRBJ1-1, the V gene TRBV27, with 9 bases that match TRBD1. The sequenced material came from peripheral blood. The TCR was taken from a human donor in a cohort sampled during active COVID-19. The CDR3 bases are TGTGCCAGCAGTTCCCGGGACAGGGTGGTGGCGACTGAAGCTTTCTTT. It codes for CASSSRDRVVATEAFF.